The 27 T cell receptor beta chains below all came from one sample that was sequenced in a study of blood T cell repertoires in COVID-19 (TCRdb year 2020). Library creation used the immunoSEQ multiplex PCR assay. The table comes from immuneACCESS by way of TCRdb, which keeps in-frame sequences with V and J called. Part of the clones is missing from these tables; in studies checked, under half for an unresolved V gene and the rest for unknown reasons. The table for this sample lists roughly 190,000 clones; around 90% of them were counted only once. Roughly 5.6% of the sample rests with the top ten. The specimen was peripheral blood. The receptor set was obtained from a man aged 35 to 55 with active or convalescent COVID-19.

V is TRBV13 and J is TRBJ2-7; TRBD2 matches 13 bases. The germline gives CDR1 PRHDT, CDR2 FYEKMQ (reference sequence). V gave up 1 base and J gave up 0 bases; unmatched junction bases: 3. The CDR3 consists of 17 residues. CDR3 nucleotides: TGTGCCAGCAGCTTAGCCGGACTAGCGGGGGACTCCTACGAGCAGTACTTC. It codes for CASSLAGLAGDSYEQYF.

CDR3 nucleotides: TGTGCCAGCAGCTTATCTGGGGCAACTGGGGCCAACGTCCTGACTTTC. This encodes CASSLSGATGANVLTF. The gene calls are TRBV7-2 and TRBJ2-6; tentatively, D is TRBD1 (5 bases). V lost 2 bases, J lost 2 bases, and 10 bases lay in between. CDR3 length equals 16 residues. CDR1 is SGHTA, CDR2 FQGNSA, per germline.

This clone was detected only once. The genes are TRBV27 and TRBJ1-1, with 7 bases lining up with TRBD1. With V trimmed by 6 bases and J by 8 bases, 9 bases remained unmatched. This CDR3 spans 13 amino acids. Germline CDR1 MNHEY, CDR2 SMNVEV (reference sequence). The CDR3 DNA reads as TGTGCCAGCAGAGCCTCCGGGACAGAAGAAGCTTTCTTT. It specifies CASRASGTEEAFF.

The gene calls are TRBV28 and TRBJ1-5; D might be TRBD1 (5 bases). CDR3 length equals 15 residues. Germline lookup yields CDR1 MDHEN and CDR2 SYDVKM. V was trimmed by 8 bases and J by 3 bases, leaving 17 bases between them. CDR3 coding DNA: TGTGCCAGCCGTCCCCCGGGGGATAACAATCAGCCCCAGCATTTT. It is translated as CASRPPGDNNQPQHF.

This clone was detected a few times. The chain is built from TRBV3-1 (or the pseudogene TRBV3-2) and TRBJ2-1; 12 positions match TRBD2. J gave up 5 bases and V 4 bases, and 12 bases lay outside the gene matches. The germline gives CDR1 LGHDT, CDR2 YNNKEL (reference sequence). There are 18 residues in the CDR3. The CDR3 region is CASSPNRLAGGFHNEQFF. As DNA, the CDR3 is TGTGCCAGCAGCCCCAATCGGCTAGCGGGAGGGTTTCACAATGAGCAGTTCTTC.

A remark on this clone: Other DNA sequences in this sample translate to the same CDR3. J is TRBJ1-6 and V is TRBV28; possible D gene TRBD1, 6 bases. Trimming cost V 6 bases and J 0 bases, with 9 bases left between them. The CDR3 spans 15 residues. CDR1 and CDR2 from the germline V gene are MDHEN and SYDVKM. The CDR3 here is CASRDRSSYNSPLHF. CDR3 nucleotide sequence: TGTGCCAGCAGAGACAGGAGCTCCTATAATTCACCCCTCCACTTT.

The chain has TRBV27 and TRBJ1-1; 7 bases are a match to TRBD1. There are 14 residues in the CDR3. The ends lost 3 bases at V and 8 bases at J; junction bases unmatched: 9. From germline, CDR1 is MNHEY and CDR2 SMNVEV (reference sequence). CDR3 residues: CASSFGGTAHEAFF. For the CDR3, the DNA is TGTGCCAGCAGTTTCGGTGGGACAGCCCACGAAGCTTTCTTT.

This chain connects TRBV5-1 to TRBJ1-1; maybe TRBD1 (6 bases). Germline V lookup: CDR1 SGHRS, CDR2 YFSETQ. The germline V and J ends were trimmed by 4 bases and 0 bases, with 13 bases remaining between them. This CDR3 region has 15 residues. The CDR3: CASSQTGTLNTEAFF. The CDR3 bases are TGCGCCAGCAGCCAGACCGGGACATTGAACACTGAAGCTTTCTTT. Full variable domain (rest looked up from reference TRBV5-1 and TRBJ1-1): KAGVTQTPRYLIKTRGQQVTLSCSPISGHRSVSWYQQTPGQGLQFLFEYFSETQRNKGNFPGRFSGRQFSNSRSEMNVSTLELGDSALYLCASSQTGTLNTEAFFGQGTRLTVV.

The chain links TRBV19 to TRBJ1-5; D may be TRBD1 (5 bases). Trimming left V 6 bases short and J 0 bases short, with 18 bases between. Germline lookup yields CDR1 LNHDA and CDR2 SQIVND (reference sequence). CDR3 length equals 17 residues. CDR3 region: CASSQPLWGVSNQPQHF. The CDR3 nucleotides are TGTGCCAGTAGCCAGCCTCTGTGGGGGGTTAGCAATCAGCCCCAGCATTTT.

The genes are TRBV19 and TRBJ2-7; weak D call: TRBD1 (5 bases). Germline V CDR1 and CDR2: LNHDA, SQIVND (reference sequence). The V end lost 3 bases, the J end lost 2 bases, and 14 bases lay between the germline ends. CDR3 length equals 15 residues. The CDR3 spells CASSIESGPTYEQYF. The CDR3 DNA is TGTGCCAGTAGTATCGAGTCAGGGCCTACCTACGAGCAGTACTTC.

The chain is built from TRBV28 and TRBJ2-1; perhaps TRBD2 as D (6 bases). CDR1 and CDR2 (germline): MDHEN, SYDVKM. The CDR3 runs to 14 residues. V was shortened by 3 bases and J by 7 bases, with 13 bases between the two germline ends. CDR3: CASSFGGAGNEQFF. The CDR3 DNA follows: TGTGCCAGCAGTTTCGGCGGGGCTGGAAATGAGCAGTTCTTC.

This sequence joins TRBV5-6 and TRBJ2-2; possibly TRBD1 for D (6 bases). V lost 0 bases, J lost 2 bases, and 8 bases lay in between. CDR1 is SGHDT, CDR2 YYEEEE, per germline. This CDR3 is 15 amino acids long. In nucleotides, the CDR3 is TGTGCCAGCAGCTTGGACAGGGACAACACCGGGGAGCTGTTTTTT. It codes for CASSLDRDNTGELFF.

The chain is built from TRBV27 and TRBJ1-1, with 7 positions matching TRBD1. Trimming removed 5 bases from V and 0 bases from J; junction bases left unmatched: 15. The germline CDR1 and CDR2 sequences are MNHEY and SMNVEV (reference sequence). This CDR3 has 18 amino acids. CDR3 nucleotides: TGTGCCAGCAGTCCAGCCCGACAGGGTTTCGTTATGAACACTGAAGCTTTCTTT. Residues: CASSPARQGFVMNTEAFF.

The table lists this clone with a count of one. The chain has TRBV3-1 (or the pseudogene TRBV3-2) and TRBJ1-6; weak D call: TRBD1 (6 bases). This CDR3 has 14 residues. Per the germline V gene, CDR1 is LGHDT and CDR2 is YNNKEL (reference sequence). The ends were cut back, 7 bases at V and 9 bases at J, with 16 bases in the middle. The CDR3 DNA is TGTGCCAGCACTAGCAGGGGCGATAGTTCACCCCTCCACTTT. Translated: CASTSRGDSSPLHF.

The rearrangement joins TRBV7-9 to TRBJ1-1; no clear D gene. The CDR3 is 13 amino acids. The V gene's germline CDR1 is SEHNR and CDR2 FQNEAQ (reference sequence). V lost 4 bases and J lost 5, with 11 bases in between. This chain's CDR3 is CASSYGGLTEAFF. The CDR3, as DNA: TGTGCCAGCAGCTACGGTGGTCTTACTGAAGCTTTCTTT.

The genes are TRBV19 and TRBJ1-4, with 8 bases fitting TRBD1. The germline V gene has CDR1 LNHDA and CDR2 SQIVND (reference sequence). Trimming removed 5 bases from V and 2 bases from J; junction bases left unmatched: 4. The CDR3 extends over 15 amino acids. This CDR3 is CASSAGQGTNEKLFF. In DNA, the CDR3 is TGTGCCAGTAGTGCCGGACAGGGTACTAATGAAAAACTGTTTTTT.

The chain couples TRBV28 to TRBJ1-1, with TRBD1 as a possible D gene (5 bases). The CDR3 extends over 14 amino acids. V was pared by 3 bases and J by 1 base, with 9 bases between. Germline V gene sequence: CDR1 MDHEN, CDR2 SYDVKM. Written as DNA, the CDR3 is TGTGCCAGCAGTTTCGCAGGGTCGAACACTGAAGCTTTCTTT. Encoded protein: CASSFAGSNTEAFF.

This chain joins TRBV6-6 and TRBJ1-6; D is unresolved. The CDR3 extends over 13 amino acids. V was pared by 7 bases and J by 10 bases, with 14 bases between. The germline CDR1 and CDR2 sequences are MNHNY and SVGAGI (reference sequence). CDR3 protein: CASTSGFGSPLHF. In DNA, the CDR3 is TGTGCCAGCACCTCGGGGTTCGGGTCACCCCTCCACTTT.

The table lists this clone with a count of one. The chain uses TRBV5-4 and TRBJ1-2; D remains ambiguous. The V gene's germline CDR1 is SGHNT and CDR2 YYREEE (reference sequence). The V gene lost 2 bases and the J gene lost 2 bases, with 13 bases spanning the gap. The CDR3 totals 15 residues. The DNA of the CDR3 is TGTGCCAGCAGCTTCCATGGGGAGCCAAACTATGGCTACACCTTC. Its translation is CASSFHGEPNYGYTF.

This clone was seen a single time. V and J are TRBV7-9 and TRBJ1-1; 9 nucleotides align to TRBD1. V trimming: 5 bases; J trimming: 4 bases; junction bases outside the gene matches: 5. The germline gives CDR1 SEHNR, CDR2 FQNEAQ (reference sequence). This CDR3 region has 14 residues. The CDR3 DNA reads TGTGCCAGCAGCAAACAGACAGGGGGCACTGAAGCTTTCTTT. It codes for CASSKQTGGTEAFF.

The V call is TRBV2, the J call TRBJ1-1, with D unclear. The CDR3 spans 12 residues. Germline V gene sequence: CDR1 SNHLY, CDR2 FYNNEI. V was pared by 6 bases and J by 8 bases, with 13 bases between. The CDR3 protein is CASREGVREAFF. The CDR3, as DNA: TGTGCCAGCAGGGAGGGAGTCAGGGAAGCTTTCTTT.

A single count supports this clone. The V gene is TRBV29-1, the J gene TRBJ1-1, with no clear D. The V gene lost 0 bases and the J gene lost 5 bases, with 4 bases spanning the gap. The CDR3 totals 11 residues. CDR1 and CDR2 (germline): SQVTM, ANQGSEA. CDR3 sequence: CSVEERTEAFF. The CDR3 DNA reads TGCAGCGTTGAAGAGCGGACTGAAGCTTTCTTT.

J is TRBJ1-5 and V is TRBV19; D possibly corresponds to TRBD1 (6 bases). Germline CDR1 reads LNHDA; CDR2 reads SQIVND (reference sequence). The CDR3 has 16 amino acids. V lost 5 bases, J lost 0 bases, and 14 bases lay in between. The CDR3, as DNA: TGTGCCAGTAGTCCCCCGGGGGGCTATAGCAATCAGCCCCAGCATTTT. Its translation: CASSPPGGYSNQPQHF. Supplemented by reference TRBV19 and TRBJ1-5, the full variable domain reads DGGITQSPKYLFRKEGQNVTLSCEQNLNHDAMYWYRQDPGQGLRLIYYSQIVNDFQKGDIAEGYSVSREKKESFPLTVTSAQKNPTAFYLCASSPPGGYSNQPQHFGDGTRLSIL.

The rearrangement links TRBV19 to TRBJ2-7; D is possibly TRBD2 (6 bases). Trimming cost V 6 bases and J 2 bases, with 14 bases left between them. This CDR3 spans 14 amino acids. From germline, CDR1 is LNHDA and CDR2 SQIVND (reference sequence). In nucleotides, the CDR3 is TGTGCCAGTAGCCCGACCGGGAGTCCCTACGAGCAGTACTTC. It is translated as CASSPTGSPYEQYF.

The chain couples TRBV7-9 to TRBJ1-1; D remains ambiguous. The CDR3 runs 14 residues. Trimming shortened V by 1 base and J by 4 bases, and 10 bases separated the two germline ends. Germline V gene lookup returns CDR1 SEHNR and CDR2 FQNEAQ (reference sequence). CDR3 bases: TGTGCCAGCAGCTTAGATATGTTGAGCACTGAAGCTTTCTTT. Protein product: CASSLDMLSTEAFF.

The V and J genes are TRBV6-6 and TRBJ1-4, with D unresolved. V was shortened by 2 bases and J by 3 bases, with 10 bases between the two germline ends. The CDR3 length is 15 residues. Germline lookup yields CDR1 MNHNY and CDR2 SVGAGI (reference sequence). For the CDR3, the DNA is TGTGCCAGCAGTTACGGTAAACGAGCTAATGAAAAACTGTTTTTT. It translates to CASSYGKRANEKLFF.

This chain's CDR3 is CASSSPNPRLEGSNEQFF. The DNA of the CDR3 is TGTGCCAGCAGTAGCCCGAACCCGAGACTTGAAGGGAGCAATGAGCAGTTCTTC. The V gene is TRBV28, the J gene TRBJ2-1; possible D gene TRBD2, 5 bases. V lost 5 bases and J lost 6, with 26 bases in between. CDR3 length equals 18 residues. Germline loops: CDR1 MDHEN, CDR2 SYDVKM. The variable domain in full, with the rest retrieved from reference TRBV28 and TRBJ2-1, is DVKVTQSSRYLVKRTGEKVFLECVQDMDHENMFWYRQDPGLGLRLIYFSYDVKMKEKGDIPEGYSVSREKKERFSLILESASTNQTSMYLCASSSPNPRLEGSNEQFFGPGTRLTVL.